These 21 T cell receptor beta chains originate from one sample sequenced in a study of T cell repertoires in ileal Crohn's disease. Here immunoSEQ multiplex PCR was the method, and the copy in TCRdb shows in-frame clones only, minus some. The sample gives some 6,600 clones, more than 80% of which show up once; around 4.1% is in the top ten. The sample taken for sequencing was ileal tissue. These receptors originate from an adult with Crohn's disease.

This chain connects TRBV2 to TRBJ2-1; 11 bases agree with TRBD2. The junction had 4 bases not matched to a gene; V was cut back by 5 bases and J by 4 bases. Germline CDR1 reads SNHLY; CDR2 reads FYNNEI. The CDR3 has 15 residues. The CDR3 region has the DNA TGTGCCAGCAGTCAGAGGACTAGCGGGTACAATGAGCAGTTCTTC. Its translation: CASSQRTSGYNEQFF.

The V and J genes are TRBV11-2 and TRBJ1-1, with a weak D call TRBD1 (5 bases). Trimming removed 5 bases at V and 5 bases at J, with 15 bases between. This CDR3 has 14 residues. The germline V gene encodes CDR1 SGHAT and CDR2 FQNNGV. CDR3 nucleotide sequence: TGTGCCAGCAGCCCTATCGCCAGGGCGACTGAAGCTTTCTTT. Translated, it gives CASSPIARATEAFF.

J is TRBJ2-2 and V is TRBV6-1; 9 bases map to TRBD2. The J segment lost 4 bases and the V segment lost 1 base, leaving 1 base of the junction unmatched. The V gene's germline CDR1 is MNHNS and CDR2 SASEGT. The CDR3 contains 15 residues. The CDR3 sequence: CASSEELAGTGELFF. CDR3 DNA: TGTGCCAGCAGTGAAGAACTAGCGGGCACCGGGGAGCTGTTTTTT.

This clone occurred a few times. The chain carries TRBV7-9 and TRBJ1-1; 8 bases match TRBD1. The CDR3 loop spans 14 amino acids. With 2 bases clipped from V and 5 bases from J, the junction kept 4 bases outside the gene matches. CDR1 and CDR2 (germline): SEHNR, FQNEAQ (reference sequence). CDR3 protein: CASSLTGGETEAFF. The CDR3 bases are TGTGCCAGCAGCTTAACAGGGGGGGAAACTGAAGCTTTCTTT.

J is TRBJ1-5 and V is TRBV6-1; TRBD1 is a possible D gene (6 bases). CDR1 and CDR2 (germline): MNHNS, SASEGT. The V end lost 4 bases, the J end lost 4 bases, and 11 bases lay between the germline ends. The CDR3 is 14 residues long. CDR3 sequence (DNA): TGTGCCAGCAGTGTTACAGGGTCGAATCAGCCCCAGCATTTT. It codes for CASSVTGSNQPQHF.

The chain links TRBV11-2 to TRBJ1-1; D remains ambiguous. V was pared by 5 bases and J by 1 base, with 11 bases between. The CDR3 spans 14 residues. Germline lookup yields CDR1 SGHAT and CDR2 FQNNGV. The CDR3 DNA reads TGTGCCAGCAGCCCTCTCGCCGGGAACACTGAAGCTTTCTTT. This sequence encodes CASSPLAGNTEAFF.

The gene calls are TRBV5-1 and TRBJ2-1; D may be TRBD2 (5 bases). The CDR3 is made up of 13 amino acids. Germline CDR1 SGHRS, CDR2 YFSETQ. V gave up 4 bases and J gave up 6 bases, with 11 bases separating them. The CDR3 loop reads CASSDGRGNEQFF. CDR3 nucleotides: TGCGCCAGCAGCGACGGCCGGGGCAATGAGCAGTTCTTC.

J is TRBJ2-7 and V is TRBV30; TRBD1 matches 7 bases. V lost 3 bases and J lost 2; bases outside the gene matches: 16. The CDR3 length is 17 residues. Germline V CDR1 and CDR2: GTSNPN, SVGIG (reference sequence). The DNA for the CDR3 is TGTGCCTGGAGCGGACCAGGAACAGGGGATCTGACCTACGAGCAGTACTTC. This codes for CAWSGPGTGDLTYEQYF.

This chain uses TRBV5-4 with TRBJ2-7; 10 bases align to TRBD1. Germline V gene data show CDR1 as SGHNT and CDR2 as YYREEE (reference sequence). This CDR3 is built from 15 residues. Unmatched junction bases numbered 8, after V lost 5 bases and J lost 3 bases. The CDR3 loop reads CASREGQGISYEQYF. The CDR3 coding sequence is TGTGCCAGCAGGGAGGGACAGGGGATAAGCTACGAGCAGTACTTC.

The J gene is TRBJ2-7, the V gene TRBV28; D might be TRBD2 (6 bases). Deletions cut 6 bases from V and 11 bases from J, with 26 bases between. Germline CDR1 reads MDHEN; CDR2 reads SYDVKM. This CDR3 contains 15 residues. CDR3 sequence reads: CASRIPGGGRRDEYF. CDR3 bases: TGTGCCAGCAGGATACCAGGAGGAGGTCGGAGGGATGAGTACTTC.

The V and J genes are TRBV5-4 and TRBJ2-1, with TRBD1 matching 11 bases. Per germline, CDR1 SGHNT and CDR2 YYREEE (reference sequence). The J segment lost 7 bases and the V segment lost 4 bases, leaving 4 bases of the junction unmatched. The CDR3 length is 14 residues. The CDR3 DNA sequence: TGTGCCAGCAGCCCCGGGACAGGGGGGAATGAGCAGTTCTTC. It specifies CASSPGTGGNEQFF.

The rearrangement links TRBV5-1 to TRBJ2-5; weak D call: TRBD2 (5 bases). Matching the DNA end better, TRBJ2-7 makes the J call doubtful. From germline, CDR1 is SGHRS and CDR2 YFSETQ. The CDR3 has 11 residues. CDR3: CAETGFYEQYF. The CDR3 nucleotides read TGCGCCGAGACGGGGTTCTACGAGCAGTACTTC.

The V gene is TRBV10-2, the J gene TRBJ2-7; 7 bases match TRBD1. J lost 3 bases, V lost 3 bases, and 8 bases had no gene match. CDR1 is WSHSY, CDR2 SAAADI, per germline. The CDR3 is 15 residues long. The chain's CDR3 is CASSDSGGWSYEQYF. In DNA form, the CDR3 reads TGCGCCAGCAGTGATTCAGGGGGATGGAGCTACGAGCAGTACTTC.

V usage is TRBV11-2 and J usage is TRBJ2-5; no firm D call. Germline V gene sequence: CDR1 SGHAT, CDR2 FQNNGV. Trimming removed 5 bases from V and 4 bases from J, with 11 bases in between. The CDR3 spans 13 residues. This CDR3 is CASSPYLAETQYF. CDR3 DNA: TGTGCCAGCAGCCCCTATTTAGCAGAGACCCAGTACTTC.

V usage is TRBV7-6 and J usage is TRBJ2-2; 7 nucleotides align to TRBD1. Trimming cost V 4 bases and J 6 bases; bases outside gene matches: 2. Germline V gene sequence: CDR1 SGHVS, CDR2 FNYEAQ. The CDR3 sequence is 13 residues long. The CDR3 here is CASSWDSPGELFF. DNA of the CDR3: TGTGCCAGCAGCTGGGACAGCCCCGGGGAGCTGTTTTTT.

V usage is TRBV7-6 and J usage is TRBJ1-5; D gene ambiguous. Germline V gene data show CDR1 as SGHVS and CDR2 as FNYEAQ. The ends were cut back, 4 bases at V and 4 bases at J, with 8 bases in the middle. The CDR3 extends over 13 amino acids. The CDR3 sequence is CASSSQENQPQHF. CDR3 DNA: TGTGCCAGCAGCTCCCAGGAAAATCAGCCCCAGCATTTT.

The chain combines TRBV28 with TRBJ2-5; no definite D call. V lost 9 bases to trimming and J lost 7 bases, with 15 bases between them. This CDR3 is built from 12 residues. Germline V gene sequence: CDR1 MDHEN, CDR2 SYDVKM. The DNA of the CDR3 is TGTGCCAGTACTGCACTCTCGCGGACCCAGTACTTC. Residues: CASTALSRTQYF.

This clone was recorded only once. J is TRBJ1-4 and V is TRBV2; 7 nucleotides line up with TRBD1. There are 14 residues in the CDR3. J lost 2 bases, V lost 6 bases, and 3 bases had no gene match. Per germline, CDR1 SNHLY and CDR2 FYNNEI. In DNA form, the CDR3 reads TGTGCCAGCAGGACAGGGTCGACTAATGAAAAACTGTTTTTT. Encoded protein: CASRTGSTNEKLFF.

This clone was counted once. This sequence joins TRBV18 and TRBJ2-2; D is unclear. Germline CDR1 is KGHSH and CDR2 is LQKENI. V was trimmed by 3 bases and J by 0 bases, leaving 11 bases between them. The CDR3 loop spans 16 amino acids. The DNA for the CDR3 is TGTGCCAGCTCACCCCGAGGTCCTACGAACACCGGGGAGCTGTTTTTT. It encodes CASSPRGPTNTGELFF.

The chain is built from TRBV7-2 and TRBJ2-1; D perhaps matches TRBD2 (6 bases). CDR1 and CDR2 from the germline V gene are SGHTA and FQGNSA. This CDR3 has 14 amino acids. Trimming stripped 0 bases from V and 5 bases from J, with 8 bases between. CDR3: CASSLASGNNEQFF. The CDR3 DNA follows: TGTGCCAGCAGCTTAGCTAGCGGTAACAATGAGCAGTTCTTC.

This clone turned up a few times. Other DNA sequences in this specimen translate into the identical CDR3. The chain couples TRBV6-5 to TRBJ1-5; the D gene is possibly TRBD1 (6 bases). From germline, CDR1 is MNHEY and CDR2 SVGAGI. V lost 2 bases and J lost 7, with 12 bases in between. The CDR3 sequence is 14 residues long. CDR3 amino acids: CASSYRLGQQPQHF. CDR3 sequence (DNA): TGTGCCAGCAGTTACCGACTGGGACAACAGCCCCAGCATTTT.